The clone carrying this T cell receptor beta chain was seen repeatedly, ten times or more. Its specificity is not known. Germline V CDR1 and CDR2: SGHVS, FQNEAQ. Deletions cut 1 base from V and 7 bases from J, with 8 bases between. The CDR3 is 13 amino acids. These data come from a study of T cell repertoires in cytomegalovirus infection. Via MiXCR, TCRdb re-called the reads, giving one row per CDR3 protein. The table records approximately 110,000 distinct CDR3 sequences, 30% to 35% of them present only once. The sequencing used CD8+ T cells from cultured PBMCs, collected from culture after CMV antigen stimulation. The receptor comes from a human donor in good health (CMV status not recorded). Some clones in this sample may be carry-over from other donors' samples. The chain carries TRBV7-8 and TRBJ1-5; D unclear. In DNA form, the CDR3 reads TGTGCCAGCAGCTTAGGTATGGGGCAGCCCCAGCATTTT. This encodes CASSLGMGQPQHF.